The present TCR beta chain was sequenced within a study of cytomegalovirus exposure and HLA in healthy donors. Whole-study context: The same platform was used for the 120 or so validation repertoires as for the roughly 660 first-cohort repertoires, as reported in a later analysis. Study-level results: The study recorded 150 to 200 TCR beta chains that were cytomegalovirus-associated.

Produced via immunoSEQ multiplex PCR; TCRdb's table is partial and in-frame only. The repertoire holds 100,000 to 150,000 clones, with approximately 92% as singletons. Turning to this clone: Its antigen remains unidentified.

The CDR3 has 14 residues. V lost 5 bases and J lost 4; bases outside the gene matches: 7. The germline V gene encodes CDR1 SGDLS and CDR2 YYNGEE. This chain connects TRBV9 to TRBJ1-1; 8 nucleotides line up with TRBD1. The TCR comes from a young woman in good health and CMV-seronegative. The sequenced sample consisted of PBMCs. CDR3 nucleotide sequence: TGTGCCAGCAGGGCATTTACAGGGGGCACTGAAGCTTTCTTT. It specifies CASRAFTGGTEAFF.